This T cell receptor (beta chain) was found in a study of blood T cell repertoires in COVID-19. Across the study: The study drew acute and convalescent COVID-19 samples from the United States, Italy and Spain. Sources were T cells, B-cell-depleted T cells, or PBMCs; the material itself was cDNA or gDNA.

The Seattle patients, enrolled during active infection, were followed longitudinally. Original processing methods: Cell counts per sample came from amplifying reference gene primers. Method: immunoSEQ multiplex PCR; TCRdb's copy keeps in-frame clones and lacks some. V and J calls and clone size are given by that table; D and trimming were obtained from the DNA. The sample lists tens of thousands of clones, about 90% occurring once. The CDR3 length is 14 residues. In germline, CDR1 is SNHLY, CDR2 FYNNEI. V was clipped by 7 bases and J by 0 bases, with 10 bases between them. The clonotype was recovered from a middle-aged man with COVID-19, enrolled during active disease. The chain carries TRBV2 and TRBJ2-1; D not certain. The sample comprised peripheral blood. This CDR3 reads CASMADSSYNEQFF. CDR3 in DNA: TGTGCCAGCATGGCGGATAGCTCCTACAATGAGCAGTTCTTC.